Shown below are 17 T cell receptor beta chains from a single sample sequenced in a study of PD-L1 blockade in urothelial cancer. Repertoires were generated with immunoSEQ multiplex PCR, while TCRdb's copy carries only in-frame clones and drops some. The data show about 120,000 clones, around nine tenths seen once. Time point denoted: peripheral blood 6 weeks after treatment start. The sequences come from PBMCs, collected around atezolizumab (anti-PD-L1) treatment. These receptors all stem from a man in his 60s with urothelial cancer.

The chain carries TRBV9 and TRBJ2-7, with 8 positions matching TRBD2. Losses at the gene ends were 2 bases for V and 2 bases for J; bases not matched to a gene: 9. The CDR3 contains 16 residues. Germline CDR1 and CDR2: SGDLS and YYNGEE. The CDR3 here is CASSVGGGGGPYEQYF. CDR3 in DNA: TGTGCCAGCAGCGTCGGGGGGGGTGGGGGACCCTACGAGCAGTACTTC.

This clone was picked up many times. The rearrangement joins TRBV12-5 to TRBJ2-1; D is uncertain. The ends were cut back, 3 bases at V and 13 bases at J, with 13 bases in the middle. The CDR3 is made up of 12 amino acids. CDR1 LGHNT and CDR2 FRNRAP come from the germline V gene. Written as DNA, the CDR3 is TGTGCTAGTGGTTTTGTGGAGACTCATCAGTTCTTC. This gives the protein CASGFVETHQFF.

This chain connects TRBV6-5 to TRBJ2-7; TRBD1 might be the D (6 bases). The V gene lost 2 bases and the J gene lost 7 bases, with 18 bases spanning the gap. Per the germline V gene, CDR1 is MNHEY and CDR2 is SVGAGI. The CDR3 runs 15 residues. As DNA, the CDR3 is TGTGCCAGCAGTTACCCAACAGGGCCCGACGGGGAGCAGTACTTC. Protein: CASSYPTGPDGEQYF.

The V gene is TRBV7-2, the J gene TRBJ2-6; D gene ambiguous. The germline gives CDR1 SGHTA, CDR2 FQGNSA. The CDR3 extends over 18 amino acids. V lost 1 base and J 2 bases, leaving 15 bases between the germline ends. DNA for the CDR3: TGTGCCAGCAGCTTAGTTTTTGACTCGCAGCCTGGGGCCAACGTCCTGACTTTC. Translation gives CASSLVFDSQPGANVLTF.

The chain couples TRBV19 to TRBJ2-1; 7 bases match TRBD2. The CDR3 extends over 18 amino acids. J gave up 4 bases and V 3 bases, and 15 bases lay outside the gene matches. Germline V gene sequence: CDR1 LNHDA, CDR2 SQIVND (reference sequence). CDR3 nucleotide sequence: TGTGCCAGTAGTATGGGCTGGGTAGCGGGTGGACTGTACAATGAGCAGTTCTTC. It encodes CASSMGWVAGGLYNEQFF.

This clone occurred once. This chain joins TRBV7-2 and TRBJ2-2; 7 nucleotides align to TRBD1. Germline trimming cut 4 bases from V and 4 bases from J; bases unmatched to any gene: 3. The CDR3 loop spans 14 amino acids. From germline, CDR1 is SGHTA and CDR2 FQGNSA. CDR3 coding DNA: TGTGCCAGCAGCTCCAGACAGGGCACCGGGGAGCTGTTTTTT. This gives the protein CASSSRQGTGELFF.

V usage is TRBV28 and J usage is TRBJ1-5, with TRBD1 matching 8 bases. Germline loops: CDR1 MDHEN, CDR2 SYDVKM. The ends lost 4 bases at V and 5 bases at J; junction bases unmatched: 7. This CDR3 has 15 residues. The CDR3 loop is CASSSSGGFDQPQHF. The CDR3 region has the DNA TGTGCCAGCAGTTCGTCAGGGGGCTTCGATCAGCCCCAGCATTTT.

The chain couples TRBV5-4 to TRBJ1-2, with D maybe TRBD1 (6 bases). In germline, CDR1 is SGHNT, CDR2 YYREEE (reference sequence). The CDR3 is 15 amino acids. V lost 1 base, J lost 6 bases, and 16 bases lay in between. As DNA, the CDR3 is TGTGCCAGCAGCTTGATCGGGGGGCCGGGGGATGGCTACACCTTC. It codes for CASSLIGGPGDGYTF.

This chain connects TRBV20-1 to TRBJ2-7; perhaps TRBD2 as D (6 bases). Germline-derived CDR1 and CDR2 are DFQATT and SNEGSKA (reference sequence). V was cut by 3 bases and J by 5 bases, with 8 bases left in between. The CDR3 has 11 residues. The CDR3: CSASGGDEQYF. The CDR3 region has the DNA TGCAGTGCTAGTGGAGGGGACGAGCAGTACTTC.

The V and J genes are TRBV7-9 and TRBJ2-1, with 7 bases lining up with TRBD1. Germline CDR1 is SEHNR and CDR2 is FQNEAQ (reference sequence). CDR3 length: 15 residues. The junction had 12 bases not matched to a gene; V was cut back by 4 bases and J by 9 bases. This CDR3 reads CASSSEVKGAGEQFF. The CDR3 coding sequence is TGTGCCAGCAGCTCCGAAGTTAAGGGGGCCGGTGAGCAGTTCTTC.

The V and J genes are TRBV9 and TRBJ1-1, with 12 bases identical to TRBD1. The germline V gene encodes CDR1 SGDLS and CDR2 YYNGEE. The CDR3 length is 15 residues. V shed 3 bases, J shed 5 bases, and the junction held 5 bases outside the gene matches. The CDR3 DNA reads TGTGCCAGCAGCGCGGGACAGGGGGCGCGGACTGAAGCTTTCTTT. It yields the protein CASSAGQGARTEAFF.

The chain links TRBV9 to TRBJ2-5, with D maybe TRBD1 (5 bases). The CDR3 extends over 15 amino acids. Trimming removed 1 base at V and 4 bases at J, with 14 bases between. The germline gives CDR1 SGDLS, CDR2 YYNGEE. The CDR3 nucleotides are TGTGCCAGCAGCGTAACAGGTCGGGCGCCAGAGACCCAGTACTTC. This translates into CASSVTGRAPETQYF.

The CDR3: CATSGPPGQPQETQYF. The CDR3, as DNA: TGTGCCACCAGCGGACCGCCGGGACAGCCGCAAGAGACCCAGTACTTC. V and J are TRBV15 and TRBJ2-5; 7 bases align to TRBD1. Germline-derived CDR1 and CDR2 are LNHNV and YYDKDF (reference sequence). J was trimmed by 2 bases and V by 5 bases; bases with no gene match: 11. The CDR3 sequence is 16 residues long.

The chain recombines TRBV28 with TRBJ2-7, with 9 positions matching TRBD1. This CDR3 is built from 15 residues. CDR1 is MDHEN, CDR2 SYDVKM, per germline. V gave up 4 bases and J gave up 3 bases; unmatched junction bases: 7. The CDR3 DNA reads TGTGCCAGCAGTTCCGGGACAGGGATAGGCTACGAGCAGTACTTC. Its translation is CASSSGTGIGYEQYF.

This chain joins TRBV4-3 and TRBJ2-1, with 8 bases lining up with TRBD2. Trimming removed 2 bases from V and 12 bases from J; junction bases left unmatched: 15. The CDR3 has 16 amino acids. Per germline, CDR1 LGHNA and CDR2 YSLEER. For the CDR3, the DNA is TGCGCCAGCAGCCAATCTCGGACGGGGGGGGTTCGGGGGCAGTTCTTC. Its protein is CASSQSRTGGVRGQFF.

This chain links TRBV2 with TRBJ2-5, with a possible D match to TRBD2 (5 bases). This CDR3 region has 13 residues. In germline, CDR1 is SNHLY, CDR2 FYNNEI. Deletions cut 11 bases from V and 1 base from J, with 14 bases between. The CDR3 is CAETKGAQETQYF. CDR3 DNA sequence: TGTGCCGAAACCAAGGGAGCCCAAGAGACCCAGTACTTC.

The chain links TRBV7-2 to TRBJ2-3, with 10 bases lining up with TRBD1. The V gene end was trimmed by 5 bases and the J gene end by 4 bases; junction bases not matched to a gene: 6. This CDR3 region has 15 residues. The germline V gene has CDR1 SGHTA and CDR2 FQGNSA. The CDR3 nucleotides read TGTGCCAGCAGCCCCGCGGGACAGGGGCCAGATACGCAGTATTTT. Residues: CASSPAGQGPDTQYF.